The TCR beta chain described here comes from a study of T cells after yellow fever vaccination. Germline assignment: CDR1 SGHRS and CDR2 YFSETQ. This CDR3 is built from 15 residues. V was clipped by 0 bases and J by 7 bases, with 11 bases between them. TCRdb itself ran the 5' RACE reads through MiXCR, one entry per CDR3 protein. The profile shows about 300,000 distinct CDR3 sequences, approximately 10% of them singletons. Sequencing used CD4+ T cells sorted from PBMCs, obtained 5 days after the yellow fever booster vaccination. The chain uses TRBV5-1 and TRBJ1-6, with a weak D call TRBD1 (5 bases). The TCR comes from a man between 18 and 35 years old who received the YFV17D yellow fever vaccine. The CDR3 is CASSLEGRRNSPLHF. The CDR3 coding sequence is TGCGCCAGCAGCTTGGAGGGACGAAGAAATTCACCCCTCCACTTT.